The 3 T cell receptor beta chains in this list originate from one sample, sequenced in a study of T-cell reconstitution after alpha-beta-depleted transplantation in children. Preparation of the TCRbeta library was carried out with unique molecular identifiers. From the PCR reads, TCRdb called clonotypes with MiXCR, one entry per CDR3 protein. The sample shows about 980,000 distinct CDR3 sequences, about 29% of them seen only once. Sequencing was performed on PBMCs, mostly from graft donor cells, taken 360 days after TCRalphabeta/CD19-depleted stem cell transplant. The receptor set was obtained from a boy younger than two who had a stem cell transplant for SCID, so the T cells may come from the graft donor.

This chain joins TRBV9 and TRBJ2-1; TRBD2 matches 12 bases. From germline, CDR1 is SGDLS and CDR2 YYNGEE. V shed 3 bases, J shed 4 bases, and the junction held 11 bases outside the gene matches. The CDR3 is 18 amino acids. CDR3 residues: CASSASLTSGGRYNEQFF. For the CDR3, the DNA is TGTGCCAGCAGCGCCTCCCTGACTAGCGGGGGCCGGTACAATGAGCAGTTCTTC.

The gene calls are TRBV7-9 and TRBJ2-2; D unresolved. The CDR3 is 16 amino acids. Germline CDR1 reads SEHNR; CDR2 reads FQNEAQ (reference sequence). V was trimmed by 1 base and J by 0 bases, leaving 9 bases between them. The CDR3 protein is CASSLGARTNTGELFF. DNA for the CDR3: TGTGCCAGCAGCTTAGGGGCCAGAACGAACACCGGGGAGCTGTTTTTT.

This clonotype has only a few counts. This chain links TRBV5-1 with TRBJ1-1, with 9 bases aligning to TRBD1. The CDR3 has 16 residues. Germline V lookup: CDR1 SGHRS, CDR2 YFSETQ. Trimming at V came to 0 bases and at J to 4 bases, leaving 7 bases not matched to a gene. CDR3 coding DNA: TGCGCCAGCAGCTTGGCGGGACAGGGTTTTCGCACTGAAGCTTTCTTT. Translating gives CASSLAGQGFRTEAFF.